The following is a TCR beta chain sequence with its context. Its antigen is currently unknown. The treatment: roughly 20 received Ad26.COV2.S at low or high dose, single or two shots; about 5 received placebo; per-sample allocation not given. Sampling took place 63 days after the first vaccine or placebo injection. The data were obtained in a study of Ad26.COV2.S vaccination and SARS-CoV-2 variants. Study summary: Vaccine-arm donor from the placebo-controlled COV1001 Ad26.COV2.S trial. Study-wide results and caveats: Whether participants received vaccine or placebo, their non-spike TCR breadth was similar. Vaccine recipients showed a spike-specific TCR breadth that was higher than in placebo recipients.

Assay used: immunoSEQ multiplex PCR; TCRdb lists only in-frame clones, some missing. The sample has some 320,000 clones, about 82% seen once. The CDR3 has 15 residues. The V gene end was trimmed by 5 bases and the J gene end by 2 bases; junction bases not matched to a gene: 3. Germline assignment: CDR1 SGHTA and CDR2 FQGTGA. The sequence was obtained from a person between 18 and 65 years old who received the Ad26.COV2.S COVID-19 vaccine or a placebo. This chain joins TRBV7-3 and TRBJ2-1; TRBD2 agrees at 10 bases. The input for sequencing was peripheral blood, taken in a trial of Ad26.COV2.S vaccine versus placebo. The CDR3 is CASSRSGGAYNEQFF. DNA for the CDR3: TGTGCCAGCAGCCGAAGCGGGGGGGCCTACAATGAGCAGTTCTTC.